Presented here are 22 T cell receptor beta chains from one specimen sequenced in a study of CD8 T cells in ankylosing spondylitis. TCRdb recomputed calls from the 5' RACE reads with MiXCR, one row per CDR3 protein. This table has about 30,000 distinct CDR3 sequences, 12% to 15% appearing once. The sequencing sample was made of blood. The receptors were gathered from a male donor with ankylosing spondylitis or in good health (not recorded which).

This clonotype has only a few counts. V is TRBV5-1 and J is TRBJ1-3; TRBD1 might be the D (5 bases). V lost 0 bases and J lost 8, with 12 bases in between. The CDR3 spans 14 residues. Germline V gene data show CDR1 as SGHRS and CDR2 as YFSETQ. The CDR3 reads CASSLAGGKDTIYF. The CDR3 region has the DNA TGCGCCAGCAGCTTGGCCGGGGGAAAGGACACCATATATTTT.

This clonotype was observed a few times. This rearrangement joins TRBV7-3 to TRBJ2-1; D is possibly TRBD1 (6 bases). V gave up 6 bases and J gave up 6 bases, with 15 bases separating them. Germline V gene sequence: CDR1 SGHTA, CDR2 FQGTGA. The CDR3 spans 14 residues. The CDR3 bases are TGTGCCAGCAGTCCCGTACCAGGGGTCAATGAGCAGTTCTTC. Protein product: CASSPVPGVNEQFF.

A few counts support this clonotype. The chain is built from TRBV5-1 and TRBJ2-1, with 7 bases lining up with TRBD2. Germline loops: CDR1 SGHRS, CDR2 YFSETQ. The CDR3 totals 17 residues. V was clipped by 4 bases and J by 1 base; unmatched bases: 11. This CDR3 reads CASSQEVTSSSYNEQFF. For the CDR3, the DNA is TGCGCCAGCAGCCAGGAAGTGACTAGCAGTTCCTACAATGAGCAGTTCTTC.

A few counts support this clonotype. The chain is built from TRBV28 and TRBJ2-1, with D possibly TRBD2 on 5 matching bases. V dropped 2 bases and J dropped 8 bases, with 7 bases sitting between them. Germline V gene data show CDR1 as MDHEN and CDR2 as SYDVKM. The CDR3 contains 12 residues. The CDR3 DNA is TGTGCCAGCAGTTTAGAGGGTGATGAGCAGTTCTTC. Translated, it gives CASSLEGDEQFF.

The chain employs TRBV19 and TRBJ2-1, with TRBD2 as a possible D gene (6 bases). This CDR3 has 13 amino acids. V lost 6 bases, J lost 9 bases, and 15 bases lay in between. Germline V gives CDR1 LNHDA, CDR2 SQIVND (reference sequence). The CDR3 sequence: CASSWLGEAEQFF. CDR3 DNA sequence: TGTGCCAGTAGCTGGCTAGGGGAGGCTGAGCAGTTCTTC.

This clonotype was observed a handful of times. CDR3 amino acids: CASSLARETQYF. As DNA, the CDR3 is TGCGCCAGCAGCTTGGCCAGGGAGACCCAGTACTTC. This sequence joins TRBV5-1 and TRBJ2-5, with D unresolved. The CDR3 has 12 amino acids. Trimming took 0 bases from V and 5 from J, leaving 5 bases between them. Germline lookup yields CDR1 SGHRS and CDR2 YFSETQ.

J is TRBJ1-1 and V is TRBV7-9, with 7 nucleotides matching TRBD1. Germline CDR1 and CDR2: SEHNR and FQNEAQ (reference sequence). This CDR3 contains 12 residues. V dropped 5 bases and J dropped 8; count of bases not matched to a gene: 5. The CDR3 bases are TGTGCCAGCAGCGCGCCCAGGGGGGAAGCTTTCTTT. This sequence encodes CASSAPRGEAFF.

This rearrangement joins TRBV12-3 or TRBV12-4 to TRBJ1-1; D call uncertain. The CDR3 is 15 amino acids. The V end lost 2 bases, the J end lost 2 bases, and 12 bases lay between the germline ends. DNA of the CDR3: TGTGCCAGCAGTTTATGGGAACAGCAAAACACTGAAGCTTTCTTT. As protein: CASSLWEQQNTEAFF.

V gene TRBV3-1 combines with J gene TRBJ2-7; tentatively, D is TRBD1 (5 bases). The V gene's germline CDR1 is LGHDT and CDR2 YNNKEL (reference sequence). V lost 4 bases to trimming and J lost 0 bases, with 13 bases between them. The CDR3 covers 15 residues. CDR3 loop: CASSPKGQGSYEQYF. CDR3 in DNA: TGTGCCAGCAGCCCCAAAGGCCAGGGCTCCTACGAGCAGTACTTC.

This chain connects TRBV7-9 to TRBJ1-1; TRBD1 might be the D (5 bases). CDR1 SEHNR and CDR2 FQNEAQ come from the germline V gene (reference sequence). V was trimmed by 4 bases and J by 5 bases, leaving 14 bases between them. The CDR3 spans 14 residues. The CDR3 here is CASSWARGGTEAFF. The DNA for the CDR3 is TGTGCCAGCAGCTGGGCACGGGGGGGTACTGAAGCTTTCTTT.

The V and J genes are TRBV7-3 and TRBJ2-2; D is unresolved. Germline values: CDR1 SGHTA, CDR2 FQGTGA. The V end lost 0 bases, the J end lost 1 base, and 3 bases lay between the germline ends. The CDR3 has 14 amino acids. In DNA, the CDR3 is TGTGCCAGCAGCTTAACGGTGAACACCGGGGAGCTGTTTTTT. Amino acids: CASSLTVNTGELFF.

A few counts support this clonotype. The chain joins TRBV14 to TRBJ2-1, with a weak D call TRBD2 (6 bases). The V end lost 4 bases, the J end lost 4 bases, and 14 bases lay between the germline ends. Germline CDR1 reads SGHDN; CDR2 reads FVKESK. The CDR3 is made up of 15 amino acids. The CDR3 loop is CASSLWDLGYNEQFF. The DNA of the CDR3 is TGTGCCAGCAGCCTTTGGGACTTGGGGTACAATGAGCAGTTCTTC.

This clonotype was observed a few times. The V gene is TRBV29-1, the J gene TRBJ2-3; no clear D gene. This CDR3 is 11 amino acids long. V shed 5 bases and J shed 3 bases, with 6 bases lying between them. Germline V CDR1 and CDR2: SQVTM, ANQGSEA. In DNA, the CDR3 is TGCAGCGTTAAATCGACAGATACGCAGTATTTT. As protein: CSVKSTDTQYF.

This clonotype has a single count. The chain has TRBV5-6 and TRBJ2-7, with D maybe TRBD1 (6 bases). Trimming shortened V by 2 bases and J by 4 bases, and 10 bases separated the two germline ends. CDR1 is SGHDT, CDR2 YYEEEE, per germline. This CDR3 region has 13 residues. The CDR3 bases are TGTGCCAGCAGCTTTGGGGACACTTACGAGCAGTACTTC. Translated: CASSFGDTYEQYF.

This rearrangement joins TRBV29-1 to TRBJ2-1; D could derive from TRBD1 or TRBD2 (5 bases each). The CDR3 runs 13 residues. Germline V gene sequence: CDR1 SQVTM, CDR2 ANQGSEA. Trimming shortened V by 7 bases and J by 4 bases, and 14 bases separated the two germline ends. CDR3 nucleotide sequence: TGCAGCGATCTGCCGGGACCTTACAATGAGCAGTTCTTC. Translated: CSDLPGPYNEQFF.

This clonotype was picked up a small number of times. The CDR3 reads CASSLSNGELFF. The DNA of the CDR3 is TGTGCCAGCAGTTTATCTAACGGGGAGCTGTTTTTT. The chain couples TRBV27 to TRBJ2-2, with no clear D. CDR1 is MNHEY and CDR2 is SMNVEV in the germline V gene (reference sequence). The CDR3 totals 12 residues. The V and J ends lost 0 bases and 7 bases respectively, with 3 bases between them.

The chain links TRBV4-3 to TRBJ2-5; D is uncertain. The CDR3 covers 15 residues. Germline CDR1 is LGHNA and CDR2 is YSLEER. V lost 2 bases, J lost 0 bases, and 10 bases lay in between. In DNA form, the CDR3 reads TGCGCCAGCAGCCAAAACAGCCCTTACCAAGAGACCCAGTACTTC. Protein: CASSQNSPYQETQYF.

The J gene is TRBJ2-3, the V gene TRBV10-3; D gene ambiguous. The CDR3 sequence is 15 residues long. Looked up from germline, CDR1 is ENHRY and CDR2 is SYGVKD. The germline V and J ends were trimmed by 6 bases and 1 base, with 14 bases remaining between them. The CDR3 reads CAISNGRPGTDTQYF. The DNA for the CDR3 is TGTGCCATCAGCAATGGACGCCCCGGCACAGATACGCAGTATTTT.

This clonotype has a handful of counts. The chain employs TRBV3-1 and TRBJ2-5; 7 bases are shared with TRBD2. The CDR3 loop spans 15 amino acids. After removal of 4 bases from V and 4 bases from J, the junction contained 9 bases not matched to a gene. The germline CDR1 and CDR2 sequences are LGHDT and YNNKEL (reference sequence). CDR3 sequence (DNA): TGTGCCAGCAGCCCCCAACCGGGGAGGGCAGAGACCCAGTACTTC. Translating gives CASSPQPGRAETQYF.

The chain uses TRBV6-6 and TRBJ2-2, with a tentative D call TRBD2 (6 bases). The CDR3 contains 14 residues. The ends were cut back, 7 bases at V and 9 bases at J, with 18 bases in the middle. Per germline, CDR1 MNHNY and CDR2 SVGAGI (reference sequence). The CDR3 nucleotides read TGTGCCAGCAACCCGTGGGGGGATCGCCGGGAGCTGTTTTTT. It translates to CASNPWGDRRELFF.

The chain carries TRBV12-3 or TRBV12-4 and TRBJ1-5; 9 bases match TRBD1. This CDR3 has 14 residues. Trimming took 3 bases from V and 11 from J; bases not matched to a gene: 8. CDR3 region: CASSLGQGPSTQHF. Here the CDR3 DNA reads TGTGCCAGCAGTTTGGGACAGGGCCCATCGACCCAGCATTTT.

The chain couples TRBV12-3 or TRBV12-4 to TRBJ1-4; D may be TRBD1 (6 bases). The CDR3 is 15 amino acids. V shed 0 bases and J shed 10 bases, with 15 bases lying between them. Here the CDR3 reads CASSLAGGARGKLFF. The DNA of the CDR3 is TGTGCCAGCAGTTTAGCGGGGGGGGCTAGGGGAAAACTGTTTTTT.